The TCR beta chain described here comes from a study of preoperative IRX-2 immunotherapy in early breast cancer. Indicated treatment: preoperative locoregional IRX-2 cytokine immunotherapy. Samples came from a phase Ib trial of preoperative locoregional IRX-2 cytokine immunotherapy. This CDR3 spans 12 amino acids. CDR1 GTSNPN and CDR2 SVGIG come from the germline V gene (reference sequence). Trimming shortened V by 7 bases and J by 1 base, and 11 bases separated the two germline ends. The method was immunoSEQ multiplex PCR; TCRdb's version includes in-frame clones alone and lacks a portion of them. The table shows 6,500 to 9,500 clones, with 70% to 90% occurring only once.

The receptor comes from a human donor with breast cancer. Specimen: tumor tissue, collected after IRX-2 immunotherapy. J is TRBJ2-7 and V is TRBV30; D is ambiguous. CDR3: CASKGKSYEQYF. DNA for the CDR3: TGTGCCTCGAAGGGAAAGTCCTACGAGCAGTACTTC.